The entry below describes one T cell receptor (beta chain). Libraries were prepared by immunoSEQ multiplex PCR; TCRdb keeps only in-frame clonotypes and omits some of them. The data contain roughly 130,000 clones, about 79% of them singletons. This entry belongs to a study of blood T cell repertoires in COVID-19. The receptor was derived from a woman aged 45-65 years with acute or convalescent COVID-19. Sequenced sample: peripheral blood.

This CDR3 is CASSLSGYGYTF. The CDR3 region has the DNA TGTGCCAGCAGCTTATCCGGGTATGGCTACACCTTC. V is TRBV11-2 and J is TRBJ1-2; D gene uncertain. The germline V gene encodes CDR1 SGHAT and CDR2 FQNNGV. CDR3 size: 12 residues. V was trimmed by 2 bases and J by 5 bases, leaving 6 bases between them.